Given below is one T cell receptor (beta chain) in context. Antigen specificity is unknown. Treatment noted: roughly 19 received Ad26.COV2.S at low or high dose, single or two shots; about 5 received placebo; per-sample allocation not given. Specimens were obtained on day 63 following the first vaccine or placebo injection. From germline, CDR1 is MNHEY and CDR2 SMNVEV (reference sequence). Trimming left V 6 bases short and J 2 bases short, with 20 bases between. The CDR3 is made up of 16 amino acids. TCRdb keeps only in-frame clones here, not all; method: immunoSEQ multiplex PCR. The sample yields about 320,000 clones, 70% to 90% seen once. The entry originates in a study of Ad26.COV2.S vaccination and SARS-CoV-2 variants. Study-wide results and caveats: The TCR breadth and depth analyses may have produced an underestimate of total T cell responses.

This material consisted of peripheral blood, taken in a trial of Ad26.COV2.S vaccine versus placebo. This receptor was taken from a person aged 18-60 years who received the Ad26.COV2.S COVID-19 vaccine or a placebo. The gene calls are TRBV27 and TRBJ2-7; TRBD1 is a possible D gene (6 bases). CDR3 in DNA: TGTGCCAGCAGACCTCACTTACAGGGAGATCCCTACGAGCAGTACTTC. Its translation is CASRPHLQGDPYEQYF.